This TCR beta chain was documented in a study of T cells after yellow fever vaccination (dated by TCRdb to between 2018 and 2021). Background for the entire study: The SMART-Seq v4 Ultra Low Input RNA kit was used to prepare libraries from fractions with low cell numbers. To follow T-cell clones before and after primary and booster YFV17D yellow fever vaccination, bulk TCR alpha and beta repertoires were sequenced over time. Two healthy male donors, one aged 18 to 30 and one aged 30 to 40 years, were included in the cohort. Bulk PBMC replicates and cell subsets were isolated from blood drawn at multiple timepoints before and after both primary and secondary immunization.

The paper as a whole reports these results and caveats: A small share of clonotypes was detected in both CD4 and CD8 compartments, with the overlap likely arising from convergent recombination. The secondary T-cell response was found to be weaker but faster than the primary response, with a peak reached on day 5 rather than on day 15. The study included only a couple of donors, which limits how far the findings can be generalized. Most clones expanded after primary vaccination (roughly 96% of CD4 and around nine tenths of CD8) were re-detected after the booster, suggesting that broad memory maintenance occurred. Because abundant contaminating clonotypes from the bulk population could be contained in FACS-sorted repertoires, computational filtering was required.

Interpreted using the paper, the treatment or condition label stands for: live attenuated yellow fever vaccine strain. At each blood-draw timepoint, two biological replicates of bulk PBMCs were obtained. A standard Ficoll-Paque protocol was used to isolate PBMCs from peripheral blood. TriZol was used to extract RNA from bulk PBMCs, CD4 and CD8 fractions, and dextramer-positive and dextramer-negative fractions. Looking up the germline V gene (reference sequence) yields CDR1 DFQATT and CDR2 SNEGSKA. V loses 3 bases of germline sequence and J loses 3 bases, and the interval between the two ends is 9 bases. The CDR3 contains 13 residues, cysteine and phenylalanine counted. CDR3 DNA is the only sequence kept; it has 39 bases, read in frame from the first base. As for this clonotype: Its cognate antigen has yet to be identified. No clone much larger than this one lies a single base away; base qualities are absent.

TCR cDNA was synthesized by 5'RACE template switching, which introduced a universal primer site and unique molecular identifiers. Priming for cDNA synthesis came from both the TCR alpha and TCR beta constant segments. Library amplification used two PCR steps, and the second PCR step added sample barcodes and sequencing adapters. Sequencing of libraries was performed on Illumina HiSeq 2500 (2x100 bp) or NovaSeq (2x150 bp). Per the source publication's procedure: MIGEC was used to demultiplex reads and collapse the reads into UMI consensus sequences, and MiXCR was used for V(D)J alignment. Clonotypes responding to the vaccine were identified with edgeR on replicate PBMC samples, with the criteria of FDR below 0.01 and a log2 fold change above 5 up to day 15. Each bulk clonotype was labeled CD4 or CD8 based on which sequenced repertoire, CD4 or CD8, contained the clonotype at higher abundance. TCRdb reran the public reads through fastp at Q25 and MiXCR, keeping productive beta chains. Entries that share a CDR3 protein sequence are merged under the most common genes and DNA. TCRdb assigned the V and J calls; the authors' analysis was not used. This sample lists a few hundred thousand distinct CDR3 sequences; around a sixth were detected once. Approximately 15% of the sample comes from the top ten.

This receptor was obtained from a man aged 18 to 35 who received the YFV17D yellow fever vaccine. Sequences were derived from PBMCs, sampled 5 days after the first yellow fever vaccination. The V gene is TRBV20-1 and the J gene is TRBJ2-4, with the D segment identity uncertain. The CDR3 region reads CSASNGVKNIQYF. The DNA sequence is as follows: TGCAGTGCTAGTAATGGGGTCAAAAACATTCAGTACTTC.